This T cell receptor beta chain was observed in a study of blood T cell repertoires in COVID-19. Study summary: Acute and convalescent COVID-19 samples came from the United States, Italy and Spain. From T cells, B-cell-depleted T cells, or PBMCs came the material, which was cDNA or gDNA.

Authors' processing steps: Cell counts per sample came from amplifying reference gene primers. The table came from immunoSEQ multiplex PCR; TCRdb's copy has only in-frame clones and leaves some out. Clone size and the V and J calls come from that table; the DNA yielded D and trimming. Of 88,000 or so clones in the sample, over 75% were seen once. The sample taken for sequencing was peripheral blood. This clonotype was sampled from an elderly man with acute or convalescent COVID-19.

CDR3 bases: TGTGCCAGCAGTTTTGAGCACTTGAACACTGAAGCTTTCTTT. This encodes CASSFEHLNTEAFF. The rearrangement links TRBV7-9 to TRBJ1-1; D uncertain. This CDR3 comprises 14 residues. Trimming stripped 6 bases from V and 0 bases from J, with 11 bases between. In germline, CDR1 is SEHNR, CDR2 FQNEAQ (reference sequence).